The clone carrying this T cell receptor (beta chain) came up many times. This CDR3 comprises 12 residues. Germline CDR1 and CDR2: LGHDT and YNNKEL (reference sequence). V lost 1 base and J lost 8, with 8 bases in between. TCRdb itself ran the RT-PCR reads through MiXCR, one entry per CDR3 protein. The table has about 87,000 distinct CDR3 sequences, 5% seen once; the top ten hold about 2.8%. This entry comes from a study of patients and donors after allogeneic stem cell transplantation. The V and J genes are TRBV3-1 and TRBJ1-2; D not resolved. Sequencing was performed on blood, either unsorted or a sorted T cell fraction (not recorded which). The clonotype was recovered from a human donor who was either an allogeneic HSCT recipient or a stem cell or donor lymphocyte infusion donor (not recorded which). It is not recorded whose cells these are; they may come from a transplant donor. The CDR3: CASSQGVFGYTF. CDR3 sequence (DNA): TGTGCCAGCAGCCAAGGGGTTTTCGGCTACACCTTC.